These 8 T cell receptor beta chains originate from one sample sequenced in a study of human T cells and chemical hapten exposure. Time point defined: patch test 3, about 24 weeks after DPC sensitization. The treatment is: therapeutic diphenylcyclopropenone sensitization with weekly scalp DPC. One entry per CDR3 protein, called by TCRdb with MiXCR from the RACE reads. Here the sample spans some 91,000 distinct CDR3 sequences, 27% being singletons. The specimen was whole blood, collected in connection with sensitization to the hapten diphenylcyclopropenone (DPC). The receptors shown here come from a man aged 35 to 55 with alopecia areata. Some clones in this sample may be carry-over from other donors' samples.

V is TRBV20-1 and J is TRBJ2-1; 9 positions match TRBD2. The CDR3 contains 16 residues. Germline CDR1 and CDR2: DFQATT and SNEGSKA (reference sequence). V shed 3 bases, J shed 2 bases, and the junction held 8 bases outside the gene matches. The CDR3 is CSASGGLARTYNEQFF. The CDR3 DNA sequence: TGCAGTGCTAGTGGAGGACTAGCGAGAACCTACAATGAGCAGTTCTTC.

The gene calls are TRBV20-1 and TRBJ2-3; TRBD2 might be the D (5 bases). V was clipped by 0 bases and J by 4 bases, with 14 bases between them. Germline values: CDR1 DFQATT, CDR2 SNEGSKA (reference sequence). The CDR3 runs 15 residues. This CDR3 reads CSARDPWRASDTQYF. CDR3 sequence (DNA): TGCAGTGCTAGAGATCCCTGGCGGGCCTCAGATACGCAGTATTTT.

This clonotype was counted a few times. CDR3 protein: CASSVNVDTQYF. The CDR3 DNA reads TGCGCCAGCAGCGTGAATGTGGATACGCAGTATTTT. This sequence joins TRBV5-1 and TRBJ2-3; no definite D call. V was trimmed by 4 bases and J by 6 bases, leaving 9 bases between them. The CDR3 is 12 amino acids. Germline CDR1 and CDR2: SGHRS and YFSETQ. Using reference TRBV5-1 and TRBJ2-3 for the parts outside the CDR3, the full variable domain is KAGVTQTPRYLIKTRGQQVTLSCSPISGHRSVSWYQQTPGQGLQFLFEYFSETQRNKGNFPGRFSGRQFSNSRSEMNVSTLELGDSALYLCASSVNVDTQYFGPGTRLTVL.

This clonotype was picked up a small number of times. This rearrangement joins TRBV20-1 to TRBJ1-4; D may be TRBD1 (5 bases). Deletions cut 4 bases from V and 0 bases from J, with 15 bases between. Per germline, CDR1 DFQATT and CDR2 SNEGSKA (reference sequence). This CDR3 is 16 amino acids long. In DNA form, the CDR3 reads TGCAGTGCTACCGTAGCAGGGCCTGCAACTAATGAAAAACTGTTTTTT. As protein: CSATVAGPATNEKLFF.

V usage is TRBV20-1 and J usage is TRBJ2-3, with TRBD2 matching 7 bases. The germline gives CDR1 DFQATT, CDR2 SNEGSKA (reference sequence). V shed 5 bases, J shed 1 base, and the junction held 12 bases outside the gene matches. This CDR3 is built from 16 residues. DNA for the CDR3: TGCAGTGCTCCCTCCGCTAGCGGAGGGGGCACAGATACGCAGTATTTT. This translates into CSAPSASGGGTDTQYF.

The sample holds a few counts of this clonotype. The chain employs TRBV4-3 and TRBJ2-3; weak D call: TRBD1 (6 bases). The CDR3 totals 16 residues. CDR1 LGHNA and CDR2 YSLEER come from the germline V gene. The V end lost 1 base, the J end lost 2 bases, and 13 bases lay between the germline ends. The CDR3 region is CASSQGAGAYTDTQYF. The CDR3, as DNA: TGCGCCAGCAGCCAAGGGGCAGGGGCCTACACAGATACGCAGTATTTT.

Only a few counts were recorded for this clonotype. The chain recombines TRBV11-1 with TRBJ2-3, with D possibly matching TRBD2 (5 bases). The germline V gene has CDR1 SGHAT and CDR2 FQDESV (reference sequence). The CDR3 has 15 residues. V lost 2 bases and J lost 0, with 9 bases in between. CDR3 loop: CASSLSLASTDTQYF. DNA for the CDR3: TGTGCCAGCAGCTTATCCCTAGCAAGCACAGATACGCAGTATTTT.

This clonotype came up a few times. The chain links TRBV24-1 to TRBJ2-3; TRBD2 might be the D (5 bases). In germline, CDR1 is KGHDR, CDR2 SFDVKD. Trimming shortened V by 9 bases and J by 1 base, and 10 bases separated the two germline ends. The CDR3 length is 13 residues. CDR3 nucleotides: TGTGCCACCGGAGGAACAGGCACAGATACGCAGTATTTT. It translates to CATGGTGTDTQYF.